What follows are 3 T cell receptor beta chains derived from one specimen sequenced in a study of control samples from healthy donors and cancer patients (dated by TCRdb to about 2020). Library preparation was by the immunoSEQ multiplex PCR assay. Not all clones reach the TCRdb copy of this immuneACCESS table, which keeps in-frame sequences only. Checked studies attribute under half of the gap to unresolved V genes and leave the rest unexplained. For this sample the table gives 140,000 or so clones, of which around 92% were detected only once. The ten top clones hold 3% to 4% of the sample. What was sequenced was blood. Every receptor here comes from a man aged 25-40 years in good health.

V and J are TRBV18 and TRBJ2-1, with D tentatively TRBD1 or TRBD2 (7 bases each). Trimming took 1 base from V and 4 from J, leaving 11 bases between them. The CDR3 totals 15 residues. Per germline, CDR1 KGHSH and CDR2 LQKENI. The CDR3 DNA reads as TGTGCCAGCTCACCACGGGAGGGGGCATACAATGAGCAGTTCTTC. Translation gives CASSPREGAYNEQFF.

The V and J genes are TRBV2 and TRBJ2-3, with 9 bases that match TRBD1. The CDR3 sequence is 16 residues long. Germline values: CDR1 SNHLY, CDR2 FYNNEI. V dropped 3 bases and J dropped 5; count of bases not matched to a gene: 9. The DNA of the CDR3 is TGTGCCAGCAGTGATGAGAGGACAGGGGATGAAGATACGCAGTATTTT. Its protein product is CASSDERTGDEDTQYF.

The chain is built from TRBV6-5 and TRBJ2-7; possible D gene TRBD1, 5 bases. The germline V and J ends were trimmed by 5 bases and 1 base, with 15 bases remaining between them. Germline CDR1 MNHEY, CDR2 SVGAGI. This CDR3 has 15 residues. CDR3 nucleotide sequence: TGTGCCAGCAGTATAAGGGGTGACCCATCCTACGAGCAGTACTTC. Its translation is CASSIRGDPSYEQYF.